This T cell receptor (beta chain) was captured in a study of T cell responses to AZD1222 COVID-19 vaccine. As regards this clone: The target antigen is unknown.

Whole-study results and caveats: Following two doses of AZD1222, Spike-specific TCR breadth and depth rose. Donor demographics were predominantly white British with a female majority; clonal diversity may be underestimated. Sampling that yielded the repertoires occurred only after the peak T cell response.

The study pooled second doses at about 4 or about 12 weeks. TCRdb's table, derived via immunoSEQ multiplex PCR, lists solely in-frame clones and lacks some. The data show about 120,000 clones, about 90% seen once. This receptor was identified in an adult who received the AZD1222 COVID-19 vaccine. This material consisted of peripheral blood, taken 28 days after the second AZD1222 dose.

The CDR3 region is CASSLGTAGTDTQYF. The CDR3, as DNA: TGCGCCAGCAGCTTGGGGACTGCGGGCACAGATACGCAGTATTTT. V and J are TRBV5-1 and TRBJ2-3; possible D gene TRBD2, 5 bases. Per the germline V gene, CDR1 is SGHRS and CDR2 is YFSETQ. The CDR3 sequence is 15 residues long. V lost 0 bases, J lost 1 base, and 9 bases lay in between. The complete variable domain, with remaining parts taken from reference TRBV5-1 and TRBJ2-3, reads KAGVTQTPRYLIKTRGQQVTLSCSPISGHRSVSWYQQTPGQGLQFLFEYFSETQRNKGNFPGRFSGRQFSNSRSEMNVSTLELGDSALYLCASSLGTAGTDTQYFGPGTRLTVL.